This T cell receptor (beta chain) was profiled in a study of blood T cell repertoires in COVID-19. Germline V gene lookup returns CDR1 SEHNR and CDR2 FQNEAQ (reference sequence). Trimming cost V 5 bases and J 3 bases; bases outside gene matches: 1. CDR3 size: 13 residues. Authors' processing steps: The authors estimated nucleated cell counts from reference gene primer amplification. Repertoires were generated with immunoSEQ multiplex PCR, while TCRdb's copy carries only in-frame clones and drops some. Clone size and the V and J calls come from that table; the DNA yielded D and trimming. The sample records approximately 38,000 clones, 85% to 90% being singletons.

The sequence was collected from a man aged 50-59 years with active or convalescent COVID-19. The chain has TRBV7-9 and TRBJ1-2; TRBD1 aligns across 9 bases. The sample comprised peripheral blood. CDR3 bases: TGTGCCAGCAGCGACAGGGGGGACTATGGCTACACCTTC. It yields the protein CASSDRGDYGYTF.